This record covers a single T cell receptor (beta chain). What it binds is not known. Germline V gives CDR1 SGHRS, CDR2 YFSETQ. The CDR3 covers 16 residues. From the 5' RACE reads, TCRdb lists one entry per CDR3 protein and no DNA. In total, the table holds 350,000 to 400,000 distinct CDR3 sequences. The data were taken from a study of T cells expressing NK-cell markers. Study context: The authors derived TCR beta repertoires from sorted CD3+CD56+NKG2C+, CD3+CD56+NKG2C- and CD3+CD56-NKG2C+ T cells. There were seven HCMV-seropositive donors and one seronegative donor among the eight sequenced.

Whole-study results and caveats: CD8+ T cells in 5 or 6 donors included dominant NKG2C+ clonotypes at roughly 1.0-8%.

This receptor was identified in a woman between 45 and 65 years old in good health. J is TRBJ2-3 and V is TRBV5-1; TCRdb returns TRBD2, unconfirmable since there is no DNA. The sample comprised blood T cells: a sorted CD56 or NKG2C T cell subset, CD4+ or CD8+ T cells, or bulk PBMC T cells (not recorded which). CDR3: CASSPGTSGRTDTQYF.